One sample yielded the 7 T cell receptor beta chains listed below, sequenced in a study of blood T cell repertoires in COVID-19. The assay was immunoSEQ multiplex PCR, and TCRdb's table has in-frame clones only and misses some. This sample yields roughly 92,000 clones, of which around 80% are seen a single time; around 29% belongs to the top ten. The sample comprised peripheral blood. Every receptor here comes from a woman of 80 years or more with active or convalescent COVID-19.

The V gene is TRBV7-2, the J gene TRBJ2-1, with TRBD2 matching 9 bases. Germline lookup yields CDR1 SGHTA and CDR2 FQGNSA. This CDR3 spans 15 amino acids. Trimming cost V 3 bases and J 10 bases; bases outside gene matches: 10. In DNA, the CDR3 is TGTGCCAGCAGCTTCCCCGGCGGGAGGGCGGGAGAGCAGTTCTTC. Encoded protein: CASSFPGGRAGEQFF. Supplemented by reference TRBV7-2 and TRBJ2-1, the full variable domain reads GAGVSQSPSNKVTEKGKDVELRCDPISGHTALYWYRQSLGQGLEFLIYFQGNSAPDKSGLPSDRFSAERTGGSVSTLTIQRTQQEDSAVYLCASSFPGGRAGEQFFGPGTRLTVL.

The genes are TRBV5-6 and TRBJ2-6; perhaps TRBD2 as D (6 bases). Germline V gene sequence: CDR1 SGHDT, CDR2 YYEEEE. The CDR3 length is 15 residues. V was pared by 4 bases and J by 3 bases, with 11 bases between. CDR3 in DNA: TGTGCCAGCAGCGTTGGAGGGCTTGGGGCCAACGTCCTGACTTTC. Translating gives CASSVGGLGANVLTF.

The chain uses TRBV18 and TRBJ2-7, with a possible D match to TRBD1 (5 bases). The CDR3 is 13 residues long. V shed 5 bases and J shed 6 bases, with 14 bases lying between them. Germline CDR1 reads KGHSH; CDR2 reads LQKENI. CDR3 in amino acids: CASSFSRVPEQYF. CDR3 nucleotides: TGTGCCAGCTCATTTTCCAGGGTTCCCGAGCAGTACTTC. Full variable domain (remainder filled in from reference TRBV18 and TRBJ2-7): NAGVMQNPRHLVRRRGQEARLRCSPMKGHSHVYWYRQLPEEGLKFMVYLQKENIIDESGMPKERFSAEFPKEGPSILRIQQVVRGDSAAYFCASSFSRVPEQYFGPGTRLTVT.

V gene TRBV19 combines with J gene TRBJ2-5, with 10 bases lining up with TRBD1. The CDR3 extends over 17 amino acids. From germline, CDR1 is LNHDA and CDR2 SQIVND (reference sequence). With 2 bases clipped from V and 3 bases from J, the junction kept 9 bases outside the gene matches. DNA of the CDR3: TGTGCCAGTAGTATAAGGTTAGGAGGGACAGGGGAAGAGACCCAGTACTTC. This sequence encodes CASSIRLGGTGEETQYF.

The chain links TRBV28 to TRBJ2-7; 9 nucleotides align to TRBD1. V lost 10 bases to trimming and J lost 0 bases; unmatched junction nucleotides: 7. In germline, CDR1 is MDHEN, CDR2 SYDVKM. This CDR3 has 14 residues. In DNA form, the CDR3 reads TGTGCCATTTCGGACAGGGGCGTCTCCTACGAGCAGTACTTC. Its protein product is CAISDRGVSYEQYF.

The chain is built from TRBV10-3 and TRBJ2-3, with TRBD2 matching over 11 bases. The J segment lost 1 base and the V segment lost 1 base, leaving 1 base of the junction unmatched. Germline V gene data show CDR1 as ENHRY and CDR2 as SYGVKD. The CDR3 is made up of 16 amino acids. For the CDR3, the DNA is TGTGCCATCAGTGAGTTACTAGCGGGGGGCACAGATACGCAGTATTTT. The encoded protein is CAISELLAGGTDTQYF.

The CDR3 DNA sequence: TGTGCCAGCTTAACGGACAGGAACACTGAAGCTTTCTTT. This translates into CASLTDRNTEAFF. This chain joins TRBV18 and TRBJ1-1, with D possibly matching TRBD1 (6 bases). This CDR3 has 13 amino acids. CDR1 KGHSH and CDR2 LQKENI come from the germline V gene. The V gene lost 7 bases and the J gene lost 1 base, with 10 bases spanning the gap. Combining the CDR3 with reference TRBV18 and TRBJ1-1 gives the whole variable domain NAGVMQNPRHLVRRRGQEARLRCSPMKGHSHVYWYRQLPEEGLKFMVYLQKENIIDESGMPKERFSAEFPKEGPSILRIQQVVRGDSAAYFCASLTDRNTEAFFGQGTRLTVV.